This record concerns one T cell receptor (beta chain) sequence. Its specific antigen is unknown. Base qualities are not provided; no much larger clone lies one nucleotide away. The sample comes from a study of cytomegalovirus exposure and HLA in healthy donors (dated by TCRdb to 2016 to 2017). Background for the entire study: An earlier analysis of several hundred of the donors reported 250 to 350 Gb of sequence data and 100 million to 130 million unique TCR beta sequences from some 180 million T cells. Roughly 300 gigabases of sequencing data and about 92 million unique TCR sequences made up an early release that covered about 640 HLA-typed donors. Of the roughly 410 genotyped donors, 65% to 90% were placed in the genetic ancestry cluster associated with self-reported Caucasian donors. The aim of the study was to test whether cataloging public T cell receptors could identify signatures of past pathogen exposure. The T cell repertoires of several hundred subjects were profiled by immunosequencing and related to cytomegalovirus serostatus. In addition to the first cohort of 650 to 800 subjects, a separate validation cohort of approximately 130 different subjects was used. High-throughput TCR immunosequencing, statistical association of individual TCRs with disease status, and machine learning were combined to predict cytomegalovirus infection status. A later analysis re-examined previously published TCR beta repertoires from 600 to 700 donors and added high-resolution HLA genotyping to investigate patterns of TCR occurrence. Rather than using new phenotypic data, the later analysis identified candidate immune exposures from TCR beta sequences and from how often those sequences occurred across donors. An earlier analysis of nearly 600 of the donors applied high-throughput TCR beta sequencing to assess whether each TCR beta V gene segment acted as functional or pseudogenic. Donor age, sex, ethnicity and CMV serostatus were collected together with the repertoire data. A later genetic analysis took genome-wide SNP genotypes for about three fifths of the 666 donors and used that subset as a discovery cohort. Every discovery cohort repertoire had been produced on one sequencing platform. HLA typing included class I and class II loci at four-digit resolution. The number of donors typed differed by locus, with about 629-630 for A, B, C, DRB1 and DQB1, over 500 for DQA1, 606 for DPA1, and about 450 for DPB1. A handful of DR-DQ haplotypes were handled as single units for association and clustering because linkage in the cohort was strong. Among roughly 400 genotyped donors of the cohort, an average of about 220,000 unique TCR beta nucleotide sequences was sequenced per donor, of which 15% to 20% were non-productive.

Library prep was done by the immunoSEQ multiplex PCR assay. For the multiplex PCR, a mixture combining 60 forward primers for TCR Vbeta segments and 13 reverse primers for TCR Jbeta segments was used. A multiplex PCR assay on genomic DNA amplified the CDR3 region of rearranged TCR beta genes. On the Illumina HiSeq System, the amplified TCR beta libraries were sequenced as 87-base-pair reads. The source study handled its data this way. In a later analysis, tens of millions of unique TCR beta chains were counted across the roughly 610 repertoires, and some 10 million of these chains were shared by at least two donors. Raw reads were error-corrected and collapsed into unique sequences with a nearest-neighbor algorithm that merged closely related sequences to remove PCR and sequencing errors. Alignment of CDR3 sequences to IMGT reference sequences was used to assign V, D and J gene segments. For a sequence to be retained, at least a six-nucleotide match to both a V gene segment and a J gene segment was required. A rearrangement was called productive if the CDR3 had no stop codons and remained in frame with V and J, and every other rearrangement was called non-productive. CDR3 was defined by IMGT convention, running from the second conserved V-encoded cysteine to the conserved J-encoded phenylalanine. The earlier analysis of approximately 590 of the donors excluded any sequence lacking an unambiguous match to a single V gene segment. In an earlier analysis of approximately 500 of the donors, a V segment was called functional when productive rearrangements were above 56.7%, and segregating when the standard deviation between donors exceeded 5%. A statistical classification framework was built to diagnose cytomegalovirus status from the catalog of TCR beta chain sequences. V and J gene assignment, in a later analysis, came from comparing TCR nucleotide sequences with IMGT/GENE-DB human TR gene sequences. In a later analysis, CDR3 sequences and most-parsimonious VDJ recombination scenarios were assigned using the TCRdist pipeline. In a later analysis, each TCR beta chain was defined by its CDR3 amino acid sequence together with its V-gene family, and reads without a unique V-gene family were excluded. In a later analysis, several hundred highly shared, low-generation-probability nucleotide sequences were removed to address suspected cross-contamination and a sequencing artifact. In a later analysis, a clonal expansion index was calculated for each public chain from normalized within-repertoire ranks of inferred template counts. A later analysis computed generation probabilities with a VDJ recombination model fitted to out-of-frame rearrangements, and checked the results against IGoR. In a later analysis, TCR-TCR, TCR-HLA and TCR-CMV co-occurrence was scored with hypergeometric tests, and a repertoire-size bias correction was applied to TCR pairs. To estimate false discovery rates, a later analysis permuted the HLA or CMV assignments 20 times. In a later analysis, co-occurring TCRs were grouped using DBSCAN, with TCRdist sequence similarity added in when clustering inside HLA-allele-positive subsets. Repertoires with fewer than 30,000 or more than 120,000 public chains, plus five repertoires with anomalous nucleotide sharing, were excluded from co-occurrence clustering. Entries here come from immuneACCESS through TCRdb and include only in-frame sequences with V and J called. Some clones fail to appear in such tables; in the studies checked, an unresolved V gene covers under half of the shortfall, and the cause of the remainder is unknown. V, J and clone size were drawn from that table, and D and trimming were deduced from the DNA. The sample table records under 150,000 clones; about 85% of these occur just once. The top ten hold more than 1.5% of the sample.

What the work shows at the level of the full study, not this receptor alone: While some public TCRs were present in many individuals, most TCR sequences turned up only very rarely across donors. In a later analysis, the rate of TCR association differed among HLA loci, with DRB1 alleles having the most associated TCRs and HLA-C alleles having the fewest. Correlated functional status among segregating V segments might be attributable to linkage disequilibrium, but an unknown experimental factor could not be ruled out. In both the original and validation cohorts, the classifier was reported to diagnose cytomegalovirus status with high specificity and sensitivity. In a later analysis, most CMV-associated TCR beta chains were found to appear HLA-restricted, with HLA associations seemingly driven largely by CMV exposure. An earlier analysis of 587 of the donors showed that most TCR beta V segments appeared in productive rearrangements either about 90% or about 30% of the time, which broadly matched IMGT annotations. The authors suggested that the approach could potentially be generalized to other disease states and immunological phenotypes. Three of the identified cytomegalovirus-associated TCR beta chains were confirmed in vitro to be specific for cytomegalovirus antigens. Several of the top co-occurrence clusters appeared to be linked to parvovirus B19, influenza, CMV and Epstein-Barr virus, according to a later analysis. HLA typing was unavailable for some donors at each locus, so association tests used only the typed subset. A later analysis found that HLA-associated TCR beta chains were more clonally expanded and had lower generation probabilities than equally common non-associated chains. The presence/absence analyses assumed that sequencing depth was roughly uniform across donors, and that assumption may not be true. Because counts were too low, roughly 18 rarely observed V segments, including chromosome 9 orphons, were left out of the earlier analysis of 500 to 750 of the donors. An association between a missense DCLRE1C variant and V-gene and J-gene trimming of TCR beta chains was found in a later genetic analysis and replicated in an independent cohort. Some IMGT-functional V segments, including TRBV6-2 and TRBV6-3, could not be told apart with the 87-base-pair reads, so those segments were excluded. A cluster of highly shared sequence variants was judged likely to be a technical artifact of the sequencing pipeline. A later genetic analysis reported fewer N-insertions in productive TCRs among donors in an Asian-associated ancestry cluster than the roughly 670-donor mean. A further reported finding was that TCR beta sequences accurately predicted the HLA-A and HLA-B alleles for most subjects in the first cohort. CMV serostatus was the only immune exposure information available for the cohort. Specific HLA alleles were associated with 16,951 TCR beta sequences at a false discovery rate of 0.05 in a later analysis. This cohort had only TCR beta chains sequenced, and the lack of alpha or paired-chain data limited which features could be detected. The study gave a list of some 150 TCR beta chains associated with cytomegalovirus. Strong co-occurrence of HLA alleles, especially DR and DQ, made assigning TCR associations to individual alleles difficult.

In total, around 600 healthy bone marrow donors made up the cohort. All cohort members were sampled while nominally healthy, although unrecorded immune exposures were likely present. The donor was CMV seronegative and belonged to the group of 352 seronegative cohort members. A peripheral blood sample was provided by each donor, and peripheral blood mononuclear cells were used for TCR beta sequencing. Genomic DNA extraction from the blood cell samples was performed with the Qiagen DNeasy Blood Extraction Kit. Its CDR3 holds 18 amino acids, cysteine through phenylalanine. Left in the record is the CDR3 DNA by itself, 54 bases read in frame from the first base. Sequences SGHTA (CDR1) and FQGNSA (CDR2) are obtained from the germline V gene. V is cut back by 5 bases and J by 5 bases, with 15 bases in the junction unmatched.

Sample: PBMCs. Recombination linked TRBV7-2 to TRBJ2-2; TRBD1 lines up with 9 middle nucleotides. The receptor comes from a boy younger than 18 in good health and CMV-seronegative. CDR3 protein: CASSPSLQGQGNTGELFF. The DNA reads TGTGCCAGCAGCCCGAGCCTCCAAGGACAGGGGAATACCGGGGAGCTGTTTTTT.